Each of the 30 T cell receptor beta chains below was sequenced from the same sample in a study of T cell responses to AZD1222 COVID-19 vaccine. Measured with immunoSEQ multiplex PCR; TCRdb has only the in-frame clones, and not every one. The sample lists more than 95,000 clones; 70% to 90% were seen once. Sample: peripheral blood, taken 28 days after the second AZD1222 dose. The receptors here all came from an adult who received the AZD1222 COVID-19 vaccine.

In this sample, this clone turned up once. V gene TRBV7-9 combines with J gene TRBJ2-2, with 9 positions matching TRBD1. CDR3 length: 15 amino acids. CDR1 is SEHNR, CDR2 FQNEAQ, per germline (reference sequence). Trimming cost V 4 bases and J 5 bases; bases outside gene matches: 5. The chain's CDR3 is CASSSRDRVTGELFF. For the CDR3, the DNA is TGTGCCAGCAGCTCCCGGGACAGGGTTACCGGGGAGCTGTTTTTT.

This sequence joins TRBV10-3 and TRBJ2-1, with TRBD1 matching 10 bases. This CDR3 has 15 residues. Germline V gene sequence: CDR1 ENHRY, CDR2 SYGVKD. V shed 4 bases, J shed 6 bases, and the junction held 6 bases outside the gene matches. CDR3 sequence (DNA): TGTGCCATCAGTGCGGGGACAGGGGTCGTCAATGAGCAGTTCTTC. This gives the protein CAISAGTGVVNEQFF.

V gene TRBV19 combines with J gene TRBJ2-7; TRBD1 matches at 8 bases. Germline lookup yields CDR1 LNHDA and CDR2 SQIVND (reference sequence). Germline trimming cut 4 bases from V and 7 bases from J; bases unmatched to any gene: 9. This CDR3 comprises 14 residues. For the CDR3, the DNA is TGTGCCAGTAGTACTGCGACAGGGGCCTTAGAGCAGTACTTC. It is translated as CASSTATGALEQYF.

The V call is TRBV6-5, the J call TRBJ1-2, with D hard to call. Trimming took 5 bases from V and 4 from J, leaving 11 bases between them. From germline, CDR1 is MNHEY and CDR2 SVGAGI. This CDR3 comprises 13 residues. The CDR3 DNA follows: TGTGCCAGCAGTAGGACGGGCACCTATGGCTACACCTTC. Its translation: CASSRTGTYGYTF.

The chain carries TRBV7-2 and TRBJ1-6; no definite D call. In germline, CDR1 is SGHTA, CDR2 FQGNSA. Trimming took off 1 base at V and 6 bases at J, with 7 bases between the two ends. The CDR3 covers 14 residues. CDR3 in amino acids: CASSLVGANSPLHF. CDR3 DNA: TGTGCCAGCAGCTTAGTGGGTGCTAATTCACCCCTCCACTTT.

The V and J genes are TRBV30 and TRBJ1-5; D is ambiguous. Between the trimmed V and J ends, which lost 5 bases and 6 bases, there was a span of 8 bases. CDR1 GTSNPN and CDR2 SVGIG come from the germline V gene (reference sequence). The CDR3 has 11 residues. The CDR3 is CAWGLSQPQHF. For the CDR3, the DNA is TGTGCCTGGGGTCTTAGTCAGCCCCAGCATTTT.

The chain recombines TRBV4-1 with TRBJ1-2; TRBD1 agrees at 7 bases. The CDR3 consists of 16 residues. The germline CDR1 and CDR2 sequences are MGHRA and YSYEKL. V trimming: 0 bases; J trimming: 2 bases; junction bases outside the gene matches: 6. Here the CDR3 DNA reads TGCGCCAGCAGCCAAGACATTTGGACAGGAAACTATGGCTACACCTTC. Translating gives CASSQDIWTGNYGYTF.

The chain links TRBV6-5 to TRBJ2-5; D remains unclear. The CDR3 has 12 residues. Trimming cost V 9 bases and J 4 bases, with 12 bases left between them. Per germline, CDR1 MNHEY and CDR2 SVGAGI. CDR3 DNA: TGTGCCAGTAGATCCTTCCGAGAGACCCAGTACTTC. This encodes CASRSFRETQYF.

The chain joins TRBV7-9 to TRBJ2-3, with TRBD2 matching 13 bases. With 2 bases clipped from V and 5 bases from J, the junction kept 1 base outside the gene matches. Germline assignment: CDR1 SEHNR and CDR2 FQNEAQ (reference sequence). The length of the CDR3 is 15 residues. The CDR3 is CASSLRLAGGDTQYF. CDR3 bases: TGTGCCAGCAGCTTAAGACTAGCGGGAGGAGATACGCAGTATTTT.

V gene TRBV3-1 (or the pseudogene TRBV3-2) combines with J gene TRBJ1-2, with TRBD1 identical over 9 bases. With 0 bases clipped from V and 0 bases from J, the junction kept 2 bases outside the gene matches. The CDR3 is 16 residues long. CDR1 and CDR2 from the germline V gene are LGHDT and YNNKEL (reference sequence). The CDR3 bases are TGTGCCAGCAGCCAAGAGGGACAGGGCTCTAACTATGGCTACACCTTC. It specifies CASSQEGQGSNYGYTF.

The chain employs TRBV4-3 and TRBJ1-2; D is perhaps TRBD1 (5 bases). This CDR3 comprises 14 residues. V was trimmed by 0 bases and J by 5 bases, leaving 10 bases between them. CDR1 is LGHNA, CDR2 YSLEER, per germline. The CDR3 DNA reads as TGCGCCAGCAGCCAAGATGAGGGGTCATATGGCTACACCTTC. Its translation: CASSQDEGSYGYTF.

This clone was seen a few times. The chain uses TRBV7-8 and TRBJ2-1, with D maybe TRBD2 (6 bases). Trimming cost V 3 bases and J 4 bases, with 16 bases left between them. Germline loops: CDR1 SGHVS, CDR2 FQNEAQ. There are 16 residues in the CDR3. The CDR3 DNA is TGTGCCAGCAGCTTTTTTCGGGGGATAACTTACAATGAGCAGTTCTTC. Protein product: CASSFFRGITYNEQFF. The entire variable domain, with the rest obtained from reference TRBV7-8 and TRBJ2-1, is as follows: GAGVSQSPRYKVAKRGQDVALRCDPISGHVSLFWYQQALGQGPEFLTYFQNEAQLDKSGLPSDRFFAERPEGSVSTLKIQRTQQEDSAVYLCASSFFRGITYNEQFFGPGTRLTVL.

This chain's CDR3 is CASSLAVSGGASDTQYF. CDR3 DNA: TGTGCCAGCAGCTTAGCGGTCAGCGGGGGGGCATCAGATACGCAGTATTTT. This chain joins TRBV7-2 and TRBJ2-3; TRBD2 agrees at 10 bases. The CDR3 length is 17 residues. After removal of 0 bases from V and 4 bases from J, the junction contained 7 bases not matched to a gene. Germline CDR1 reads SGHTA; CDR2 reads FQGNSA.

This clone appeared a few times. The rearrangement uses TRBV11-2 and TRBJ2-7; the match to TRBD1 covers 9 bases. Germline V gene lookup returns CDR1 SGHAT and CDR2 FQNNGV. There are 15 residues in the CDR3. Trimming removed 5 bases from V and 1 base from J; junction bases left unmatched: 6. The CDR3 nucleotides are TGTGCCAGCAGCCCCGGACAGGGGTATTCCTACGAGCAGTACTTC. This sequence encodes CASSPGQGYSYEQYF.

The chain is built from TRBV4-3 and TRBJ1-2; 7 bases map to TRBD1. Germline values: CDR1 LGHNA, CDR2 YSLEER. CDR3 length: 16 residues. V was clipped by 3 bases and J by 8 bases; unmatched bases: 15. In DNA form, the CDR3 reads TGCGCCAGCAGCCATGGAGCGGCAGGGGGTTTAGAGGGCTACACCTTC. This encodes CASSHGAAGGLEGYTF.

This chain links TRBV6-5 with TRBJ1-1, with D possibly matching TRBD1 (6 bases). This CDR3 spans 14 amino acids. Germline V gene data show CDR1 as MNHEY and CDR2 as SVGAGI. Trimming removed 3 bases from V and 5 bases from J, with 13 bases in between. As DNA, the CDR3 is TGTGCCAGCAGTTATGTGGACAGTGGGACTGAAGCTTTCTTT. Residues: CASSYVDSGTEAFF.

This clone was observed once. This chain uses TRBV7-6 with TRBJ2-1, with 9 bases matching TRBD2. Unmatched junction bases numbered 6, after V lost 4 bases and J lost 2 bases. From germline, CDR1 is SGHVS and CDR2 FNYEAQ. This CDR3 region has 16 residues. The CDR3 DNA reads as TGTGCCAGCAGCTCGCTACTAGCGGGCGCCTACAATGAGCAGTTCTTC. It yields the protein CASSSLLAGAYNEQFF.

The rearrangement uses TRBV2 and TRBJ2-7; possible D gene TRBD2, 5 bases. Trimming cost V 4 bases and J 5 bases, with 15 bases left between them. There are 14 residues in the CDR3. Germline CDR1 is SNHLY and CDR2 is FYNNEI. CDR3 coding DNA: TGTGCCAGCAGTGTTTCCGGGGTCCTGGACGAGCAGTACTTC. Translation: CASSVSGVLDEQYF. Supplemented by reference TRBV2 and TRBJ2-7, the full variable domain reads EPEVTQTPSHQVTQMGQEVILRCVPISNHLYFYWYRQILGQKVEFLVSFYNNEISEKSEIFDDQFSVERPDGSNFTLKIRSTKLEDSAMYFCASSVSGVLDEQYFGPGTRLTVT.

This chain connects TRBV5-4 to TRBJ1-1; weak D call: TRBD1 (5 bases). CDR1 and CDR2 (germline): SGHNT, YYREEE (reference sequence). V lost 4 bases and J lost 1, with 17 bases in between. The CDR3 consists of 16 residues. The CDR3 DNA sequence: TGTGCCAGCAGCGCCGGGGCCCCGGGGTCGAACACTGAAGCTTTCTTT. Its translation is CASSAGAPGSNTEAFF. Full variable domain (missing parts from reference TRBV5-4 and TRBJ1-1): ETGVTQSPTHLIKTRGQQVTLRCSSQSGHNTVSWYQQALGQGPQFIFQYYREEENGRGNFPPRFSGLQFPNYSSELNVNALELDDSALYLCASSAGAPGSNTEAFFGQGTRLTVV.

The V and J genes are TRBV7-9 and TRBJ2-1, with D perhaps being TRBD1 or TRBD2 (5 bases each). Per the germline V gene, CDR1 is SEHNR and CDR2 is FQNEAQ (reference sequence). V lost 7 bases and J lost 5, with 15 bases in between. This CDR3 spans 14 amino acids. For the CDR3, the DNA is TGTGCCAGCAACAGAGGGGCTCCAAACAATGAGCAGTTCTTC. This gives the protein CASNRGAPNNEQFF.

V usage is TRBV28 and J usage is TRBJ2-7; 12 bases are a match to TRBD1. The CDR3 consists of 14 residues. V shed 10 bases and J 7 bases; nucleotides not matched to a gene: 11. Germline V gives CDR1 MDHEN, CDR2 SYDVKM. CDR3 residues: CATHGTGGVFEQYF. For the CDR3, the DNA is TGTGCCACCCATGGGACAGGGGGCGTCTTTGAGCAGTACTTC.

This rearrangement joins TRBV6-1 to TRBJ1-2, with 9 bases matching TRBD1. CDR3 length equals 16 residues. Germline V gene sequence: CDR1 MNHNS, CDR2 SASEGT. The V segment lost 2 bases and the J segment 3 bases; nucleotides outside the gene matches: 7. In nucleotides, the CDR3 is TGTGCCAGCAGTGAAATCCCGACAGGGGGATACTATGGCTACACCTTC. Protein sequence: CASSEIPTGGYYGYTF.

This clone was recorded once. V is TRBV5-4 and J is TRBJ2-2, with 8 positions matching TRBD1. V was pared by 4 bases and J by 7 bases, with 6 bases of the junction left unmatched. The CDR3 has 14 amino acids. The germline CDR1 and CDR2 sequences are SGHNT and YYREEE (reference sequence). CDR3 amino acids: CASSGRGLSGELFF. The DNA for the CDR3 is TGTGCCAGCAGCGGCAGGGGGCTGAGCGGGGAGCTGTTTTTT.

V is TRBV2 and J is TRBJ1-2; 8 nucleotides match TRBD1. Per germline, CDR1 SNHLY and CDR2 FYNNEI. The V segment lost 4 bases and the J segment 8 bases; nucleotides outside the gene matches: 6. The CDR3 spans 13 residues. The CDR3 region is CASSGDRSGGYTF. Here the CDR3 DNA reads TGTGCCAGCAGTGGGGACAGGTCGGGCGGCTACACCTTC.

As for this clone: The same CDR3 is also encoded by other DNA sequences in this sample. The J gene is TRBJ2-1, the V gene TRBV7-2; TRBD2 agrees at 8 bases. CDR3 length: 15 residues. CDR1 and CDR2 from the germline V gene are SGHTA and FQGNSA. J was trimmed by 4 bases and V by 0 bases; bases with no gene match: 2. CDR3 amino acids: CASSLASGAYNEQFF. CDR3 nucleotide sequence: TGTGCCAGCAGCTTAGCTAGCGGGGCGTACAATGAGCAGTTCTTC.

This clone appeared once. The chain employs TRBV6-5 and TRBJ1-6, with no clear D. V was trimmed by 2 bases and J by 2 bases, leaving 7 bases between them. Germline V gene sequence: CDR1 MNHEY, CDR2 SVGAGI. There are 15 residues in the CDR3. The DNA for the CDR3 is TGTGCCAGCAGTTACAGGGATACCTATAATTCACCCCTCCACTTT. It is translated as CASSYRDTYNSPLHF.

Written as DNA, the CDR3 is TGTGCCAGCAGCTTGGTACCCCTTTCTGGGGCCAACGTCCTGACTTTC. Translating it yields CASSLVPLSGANVLTF. J is TRBJ2-6 and V is TRBV5-6, with no clear D. With 0 bases removed from V and 1 base from J, the gap between germline ends came to 8 bases. The CDR3 is made up of 16 amino acids. Germline CDR1 reads SGHDT; CDR2 reads YYEEEE.

This chain connects TRBV6-5 to TRBJ1-1; D is unresolved. CDR1 and CDR2 from the germline V gene are MNHEY and SVGAGI. The CDR3 covers 16 residues. Trimming took 0 bases from V and 0 from J, leaving 11 bases between them. The CDR3 DNA is TGTGCCAGCAGTTACTCGGCAGCGTACATGAACACTGAAGCTTTCTTT. Its protein is CASSYSAAYMNTEAFF.

This rearrangement joins TRBV29-1 to TRBJ2-3, with 8 nucleotides matching TRBD1. Germline V CDR1 and CDR2: SQVTM, ANQGSEA. Germline trimming cut 3 bases from V and 5 bases from J; bases unmatched to any gene: 7. This CDR3 contains 14 residues. The CDR3 is CSVDQGAHKDTQYF. CDR3 DNA: TGCAGCGTTGACCAGGGGGCGCATAAAGATACGCAGTATTTT.

CDR3 protein: CASSQKVLGDTQYF. The CDR3, as DNA: TGCGCCAGCAGCCAGAAAGTCCTAGGAGATACGCAGTATTTT. V is TRBV4-1 and J is TRBJ2-3, with D uncertain. CDR1 and CDR2 from the germline V gene are MGHRA and YSYEKL. V gave up 3 bases and J gave up 5 bases, with 12 bases separating them. The CDR3 covers 14 residues.